The rows below give T cell receptor beta chains drawn from one sample of a study of shared clonotypes between healthy human individuals. The assay was immunoSEQ multiplex PCR, and TCRdb's table has in-frame clones only and misses some. Among approximately 2,200,000 clones, 93% were seen once, and the ten largest hold 1.5% to 2%. The sequenced sample was naive CD8+ T cells from PBMCs. The receptor set was obtained from a man aged 18 to 35 in good health. Some clones in this sample may be carry-over from other donors' samples. Both conserved end residues are part of each CDR3. The size of a clone is reported for some rows only, either as once, few or many, or as a class for expanded clones.

clone size	J gene	V gene	CDR3 protein
-	TRBJ2-7	TRBV27	CASSFTGGSYEQYF
-	TRBJ2-2	TRBV27	CASSFSGTSGRATGELFF
-	TRBJ2-1	TRBV9	CASSSSGRGYNEQFF
once	TRBJ1-1	TRBV6-5	CASSYLGQGDTEAFF
-	TRBJ2-7	TRBV9	CASSPEAGRSYEQYF
-	TRBJ2-7	TRBV28	CASSLALGTEQYF
-	TRBJ2-7	TRBV9	CASSPGTSFWEQYF
-	TRBJ2-7	TRBV7-9	CASSLVVLDEQYF
-	TRBJ2-3	TRBV28	CASRLPPADTQYF
-	TRBJ2-7	TRBV6-5	CASKISGRVFYEQYF
-	TRBJ2-7	TRBV7-9	CASSFGGIFGEQYF
-	TRBJ2-1	TRBV6-5	CASSYSAGYEQFF
-	TRBJ2-3	TRBV11-2	CASSSRTGEDTDTQYF
-	TRBJ2-7	TRBV27	CASSARQGSYEQYF
-	TRBJ1-2	TRBV29-1	CSVEEPNRVGFGYTF
-	TRBJ1-6	TRBV5-4	CASSLGTVNSPLHF
-	TRBJ2-3	TRBV28	CASRVLGGSDTQYF
-	TRBJ2-1	TRBV9	CASSARGVEQFF
-	TRBJ2-7	TRBV10-2	CASSATSGRTYEQYF
-	TRBJ1-2	TRBV30	CAWTLGDGYTF
-	TRBJ2-7	TRBV29-1	CSVDASGSVDEQYF
-	TRBJ1-5	TRBV7-5	CVRSLEGVGQPQHF